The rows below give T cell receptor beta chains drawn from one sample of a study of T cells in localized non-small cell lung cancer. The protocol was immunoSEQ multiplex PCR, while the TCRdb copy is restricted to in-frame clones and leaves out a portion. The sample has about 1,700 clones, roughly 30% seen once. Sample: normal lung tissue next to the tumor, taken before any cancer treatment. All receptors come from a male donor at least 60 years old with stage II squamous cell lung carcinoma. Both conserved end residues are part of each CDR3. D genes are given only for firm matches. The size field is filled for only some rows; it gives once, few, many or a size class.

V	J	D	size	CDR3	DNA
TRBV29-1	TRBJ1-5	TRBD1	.	CSAMGTGGEPQHF	TGCAGCGCCATGGGGACAGGGGGCGAACCCCAGCATTTT
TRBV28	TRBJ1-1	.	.	CASRGTSNTEAFF	TGTGCCAGCAGGGGGACATCGAACACTGAAGCTTTCTTT
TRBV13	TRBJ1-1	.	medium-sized	CASSLGGGNTEAFF	TGTGCCAGCAGCTTAGGAGGGGGGAACACTGAAGCTTTCTTT
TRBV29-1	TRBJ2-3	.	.	CSVRPGGTDTQYF	TGCAGCGTCCGCCCGGGGGGCACAGATACGCAGTATTTT
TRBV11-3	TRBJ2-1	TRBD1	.	CASSLGQGSYNEQFF	TGTGCTAGCAGCTTAGGACAGGGGTCCTACAATGAGCAGTTCTTC
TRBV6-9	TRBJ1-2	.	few	CASSSRGGGYGYTF	TGTGCCAGCAGTTCAAGGGGGGGTGGCTATGGCTACACCTTC
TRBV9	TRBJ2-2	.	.	CASSARVPPTGELFF	TGTGCCAGCAGTGCACGGGTCCCTCCCACCGGGGAGCTGTTTTTT
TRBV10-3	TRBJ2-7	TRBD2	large	CAISEGSGIGYEQYF	TGTGCCATCAGTGAGGGTAGCGGGATTGGGTACGAGCAGTACTTC
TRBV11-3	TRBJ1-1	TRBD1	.	CASSPADRENTEAFF	TGTGCCAGCAGCCCAGCGGACAGGGAGAACACTGAAGCTTTCTTT
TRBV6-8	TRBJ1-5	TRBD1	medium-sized	CASSRGTVTNQPQHF	TGTGCCAGCAGCCGAGGGACAGTTACCAATCAGCCCCAGCATTTT
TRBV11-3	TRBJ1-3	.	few	CASSFTILDSGNTIYF	TGTGCCAGCAGTTTTACTATTTTGGACAGTGGAAACACCATATATTTT
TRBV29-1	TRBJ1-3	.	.	CSVAGSGNTIYF	TGCAGCGTTGCCGGCTCTGGAAACACCATATATTTT
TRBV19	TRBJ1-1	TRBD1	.	CASSDRAGNTEAFF	TGTGCCAGTAGTGACAGGGCGGGGAACACTGAAGCTTTCTTT
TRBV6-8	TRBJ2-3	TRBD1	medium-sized	CASSAGQGTDTQYF	TGTGCCAGCAGTGCGGGACAGGGGACAGATACGCAGTATTTT
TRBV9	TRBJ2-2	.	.	CASSYIAPANTGELFF	TGTGCCAGCAGTTACATAGCTCCTGCGAACACCGGGGAGCTGTTTTTT
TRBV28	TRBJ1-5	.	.	CASSPTNQPQHF	TGTGCCAGCAGTCCAACAAATCAGCCCCAGCATTTT
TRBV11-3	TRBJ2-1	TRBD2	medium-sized	CASSKKGLAGAQSSYNEQFF	TGTGCCAGCAGCAAAAAAGGGCTAGCGGGGGCCCAGAGCTCCTACAATGAGCAGTTCTTC
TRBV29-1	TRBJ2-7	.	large	CSVVVRGDEQYF	TGCAGCGTCGTCGTGAGGGGCGACGAGCAGTACTTC
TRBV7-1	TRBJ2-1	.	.	CASSSFGSGLIRDEQFF	TGTGCCAGCAGCTCATTTGGGAGTGGACTAATACGCGATGAGCAGTTCTTC
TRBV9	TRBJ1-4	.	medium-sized	CACRGVQILYEKLFF	TGTGCCTGCCGCGGGGTACAGATCCTTTATGAAAAACTGTTTTTT
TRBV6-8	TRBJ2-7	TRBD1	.	CASSYSTGKTYEQYF	TGTGCCAGCAGTTACTCGACAGGGAAGACCTACGAGCAGTACTTC
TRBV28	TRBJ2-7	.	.	CASSSPSGTGGPYEQYF	TGTGCCAGCAGTTCACCCTCCGGGACGGGGGGCCCCTACGAGCAGTACTTC
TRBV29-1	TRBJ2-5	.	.	CSTSSEGQQETQYF	TGCAGCACCAGCTCGGAGGGGCAGCAAGAGACCCAGTACTTC
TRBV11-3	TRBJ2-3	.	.	CASSLEAARGADTQYF	TGTGCCAGCAGCTTAGAGGCGGCTAGGGGGGCAGATACGCAGTATTTT
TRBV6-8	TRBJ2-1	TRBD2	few	CASSYSRLAGVRNEQFF	TGTGCCAGCAGTTACTCCAGACTAGCGGGAGTAAGGAATGAGCAGTTCTTC
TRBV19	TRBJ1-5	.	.	CASSPTFPTGSTQPQHF	TGTGCCAGTAGTCCAACCTTTCCAACAGGGTCTACTCAGCCCCAGCATTTT
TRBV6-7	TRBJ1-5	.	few	CASSAWGQPQHF	TGTGCCAGCAGTGCCTGGGGTCAGCCCCAGCATTTT
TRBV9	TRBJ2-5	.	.	CASSTVQETQYF	TGTGCCAGCAGCACGGTTCAAGAGACCCAGTACTTC
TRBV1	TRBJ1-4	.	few	CASSQEPSGGTNEKLFF	TGCGCCAGCAGCCAAGAACCCTCGGGGGGCACTAATGAAAAACTGTTTTTT